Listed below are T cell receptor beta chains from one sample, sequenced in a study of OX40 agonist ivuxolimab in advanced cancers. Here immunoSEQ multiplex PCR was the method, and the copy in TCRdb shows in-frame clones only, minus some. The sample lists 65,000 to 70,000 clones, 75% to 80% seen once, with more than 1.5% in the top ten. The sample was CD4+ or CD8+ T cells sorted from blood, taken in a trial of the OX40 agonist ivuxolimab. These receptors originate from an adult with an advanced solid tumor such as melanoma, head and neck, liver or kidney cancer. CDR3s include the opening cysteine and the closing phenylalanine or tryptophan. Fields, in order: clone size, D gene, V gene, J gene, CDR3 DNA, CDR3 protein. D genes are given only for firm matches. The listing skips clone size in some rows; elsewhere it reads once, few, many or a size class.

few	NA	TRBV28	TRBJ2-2	TGTGCCAGCAGTCGGGGCAGCCCCACCGGGGAGCTGTTTTTT	CASSRGSPTGELFF
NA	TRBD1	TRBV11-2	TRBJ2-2	TGTGCCAGCAGCTTACATGGACAGGGGGCCGGGGAGCTGTTTTTT	CASSLHGQGAGELFF
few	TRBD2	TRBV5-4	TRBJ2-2	TGTGCCAGCAGCCCACCACTAGCGGGAGTCGGGGAGCTGTTTTTT	CASSPPLAGVGELFF
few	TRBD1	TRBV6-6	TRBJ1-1	TGTGCCAGCTATCCGGTTCAGGGGGAGAACACTGAAGCTTTCTTT	CASYPVQGENTEAFF
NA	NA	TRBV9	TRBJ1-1	TGTGCCAGCAGCGGCCACCCAGGGAGGGAGAACACTGAAGCTTTCTTT	CASSGHPGRENTEAFF
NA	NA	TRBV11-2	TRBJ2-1	TGTGCCAGCAGCTTAGATGTCGGCGATGAGCAGTTCTTC	CASSLDVGDEQFF
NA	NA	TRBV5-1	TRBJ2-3	TGCGCCAGCAGCTTGGTTATGTCCGGTACAGATACGCAGTATTTT	CASSLVMSGTDTQYF
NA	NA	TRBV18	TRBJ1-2	TGTGCCAGCTCACAACTATCCCGACAGAAAACTAACTATGGCTACACCTTC	CASSQLSRQKTNYGYTF
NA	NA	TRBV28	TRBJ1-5	TGTGCCAGCAGTTTAGGGGGGGGTAGCAATCAGCCCCAGCATTTT	CASSLGGGSNQPQHF
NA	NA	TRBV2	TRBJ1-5	TGTGCCAGCAGTGGGCAGAATAGCAATCAGCCCCAGCATTTT	CASSGQNSNQPQHF
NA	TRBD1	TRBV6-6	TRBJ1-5	TGTGCCAGCAGGAAAAAAAAAGGGACAGTAGATCAGCCCCAGCATTTT	CASRKKKGTVDQPQHF
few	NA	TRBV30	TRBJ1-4	TGTGCCTGGAGTGTACAGGTGGGGGGCGGGGCAACTAATGAAAAACTGTTTTTT	CAWSVQVGGGATNEKLFF
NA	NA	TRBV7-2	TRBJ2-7	TGTGCCAGCAGCTTAGGGCTTGGGGTCGAGCAGTACTTC	CASSLGLGVEQYF
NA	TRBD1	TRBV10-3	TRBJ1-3	TGTGCCACCAATCAGGGGGCTCGCAACACCATATATTTT	CATNQGARNTIYF
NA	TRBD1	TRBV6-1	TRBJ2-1	TGTGCCAGCAGGGAAGGACAGGGGTGGTACAATGAGCAGTTCTTC	CASREGQGWYNEQFF
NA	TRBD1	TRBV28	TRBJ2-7	TGTGCCAGCAGAAGGGACAGGGCCAGCTCCTACGAGCAGTACTTC	CASRRDRASSYEQYF
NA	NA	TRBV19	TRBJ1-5	TGTGCCAGTAGTATCGCTCAGGGAGAAAATCAGCCCCAGCATTTT	CASSIAQGENQPQHF
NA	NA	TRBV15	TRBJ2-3	TGTGCCACCAGCAGAGACAGGGGCGCAGATACGCAGTATTTT	CATSRDRGADTQYF
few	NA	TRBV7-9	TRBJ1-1	TGTGCCAGCAGCTTAACAGAAACTGAAGCTTTCTTT	CASSLTETEAFF
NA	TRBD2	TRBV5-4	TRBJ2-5	TGTGCCAGCAGCTTGAAAGCGGGAGGAGGAGAGACCCAGTACTTC	CASSLKAGGGETQYF
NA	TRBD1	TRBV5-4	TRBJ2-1	TGTGCCAGCAGACCGGGACAGGGACCCTACAATGAGCAGTTCTTC	CASRPGQGPYNEQFF
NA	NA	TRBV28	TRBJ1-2	TGTGCCAGCAGTTTGGTGGGGGACAAAACAGGGAATGGCTACACCTTC	CASSLVGDKTGNGYTF
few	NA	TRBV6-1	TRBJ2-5	TGTGCCAGCAGGAAAACACAGGGGGGGGAGACCCAGTACTTC	CASRKTQGGETQYF
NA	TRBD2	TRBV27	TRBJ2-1	TGTGCCAGCAGTTCCCACATCACCGGGACTAGCTTTGTCTTC	CASSSHITGTSFVF
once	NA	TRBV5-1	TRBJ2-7	TGCGCCAGCAGAGGGACCGCTGAGCAGTACTTC	CASRGTAEQYF
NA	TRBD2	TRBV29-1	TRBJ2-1	TGCAGCGCCGGTAGCGGGGGGGGTTACAATGAGCAGTTCTTC	CSAGSGGGYNEQFF
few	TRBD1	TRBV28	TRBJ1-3	TGTGCCAGCAGTGGGACAGGGATGATCTCTGGAAACACCATATATTTT	CASSGTGMISGNTIYF
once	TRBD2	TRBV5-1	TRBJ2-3	TGCGCCAGCAGCACCGGGACTAGCGGACATACGCAGTATTTT	CASSTGTSGHTQYF
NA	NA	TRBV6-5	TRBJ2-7	TGTGCCAGCAGTTACTCGCGGGGATCGAGAGAGCAGTACTTC	CASSYSRGSREQYF
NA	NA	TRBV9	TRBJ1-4	TGTGCCAGCAGCGTCGATGGGACCGCCTCTAATGAAAAACTGTTTTTT	CASSVDGTASNEKLFF
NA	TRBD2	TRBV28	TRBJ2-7	TGTGCCAGCAGGACGGGGGGAGCTCTCTACGAGCAGTACTTC	CASRTGGALYEQYF
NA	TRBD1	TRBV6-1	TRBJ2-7	TGTGCCAGCAGCGAAGGACAGGGAAGGAACGAGCAGTACTTC	CASSEGQGRNEQYF
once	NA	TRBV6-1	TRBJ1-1	TGTGCCAGCAGACAAGGACGTAGTGAAGCTTTCTTT	CASRQGRSEAFF
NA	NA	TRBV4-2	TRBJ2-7	TGTGCCAGCAGCCGGATGACAGGCCTTAGCTCCTACGAGCAGTACTTC	CASSRMTGLSSYEQYF
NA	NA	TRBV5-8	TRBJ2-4	TGTGCCCAGGGGGGCCTCGAGACGGACATTCAGTACTTC	CAQGGLETDIQYF
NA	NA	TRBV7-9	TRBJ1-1	TGTGCCAGCCGGGGGACTGTGAACACTGAAGCTTTCTTT	CASRGTVNTEAFF
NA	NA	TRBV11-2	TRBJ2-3	TGTGCCAGCAGCCTGAAGTATTTGGGAGATACGCAGTATTTT	CASSLKYLGDTQYF
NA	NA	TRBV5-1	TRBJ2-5	TGCGCCAGCAGCTTGAACAGAGGAGAGACCCAGTACTTC	CASSLNRGETQYF
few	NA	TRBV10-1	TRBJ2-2	TGCGCCAGCAGTGAGTCTAGGGTGACGAACACCGGGGAGCTGTTTTTT	CASSESRVTNTGELFF
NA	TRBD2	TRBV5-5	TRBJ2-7	TGTGCCAGCAGCTTGACTCCATGGACGAGCGGGAGCTCCTACGAGCAGTACTTC	CASSLTPWTSGSSYEQYF
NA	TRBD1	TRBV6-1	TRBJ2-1	TGTGCCAGCAACTACGGGACAGGGGTGGGTAATGAGCAGTTCTTC	CASNYGTGVGNEQFF